The 28 T cell receptor beta chains in this list originate from one sample, sequenced in a study of neurological immune-mediated disorders. The time point: longitudinal time-point 1 (baseline). TCRdb re-derived calls from the 5' RACE reads in MiXCR, one entry per CDR3 protein. This sample has 71,000 or so distinct CDR3 sequences; around 15% occur once, and the top ten carry 4.6%. Sample: PBMCs. The receptors were sampled from a female donor with HTLV-1-associated myelopathy (HAM/TSP).

This clonotype was counted ten times or more. J is TRBJ2-5 and V is TRBV15, with 10 bases aligning to TRBD1. Germline V gene lookup returns CDR1 LNHNV and CDR2 YYDKDF (reference sequence). This CDR3 contains 14 residues. Here the CDR3 DNA reads TGTGCGACGGCGGGACAGGGGATGGAAGAGACCCAGTACTTC. Its translation is CATAGQGMEETQYF.

The chain recombines TRBV9 with TRBJ2-3; 8 bases align to TRBD2. V trimming: 2 bases; J trimming: 0 bases; junction bases outside the gene matches: 2. The CDR3 consists of 15 residues. Germline CDR1 and CDR2: SGDLS and YYNGEE. The CDR3: CASSVLAGSTDTQYF. CDR3 in DNA: TGTGCCAGCAGCGTCCTAGCGGGTAGCACAGATACGCAGTATTTT.

This clonotype was seen a few times. This chain links TRBV5-5 with TRBJ2-7; D is uncertain. CDR1 and CDR2 from the germline V gene are SGHKS and YYEKEE (reference sequence). V was shortened by 0 bases and J by 1 base, with 14 bases between the two germline ends. The CDR3 sequence is 16 residues long. The chain's CDR3 is CASSLVGGRDSYEQYF. As DNA, the CDR3 is TGTGCCAGCAGCTTGGTGGGCGGTAGGGATTCCTACGAGCAGTACTTC.

To note about this clonotype: Being one base from a much bigger clone, this may be a read error. The V gene is TRBV11-2, the J gene TRBJ1-6; D possibly corresponds to TRBD1 (5 bases). This CDR3 region has 15 residues. CDR1 and CDR2 (germline): SGHAT, FQNNGV. Trimming took 1 base from V and 11 from J, leaving 15 bases between them. This CDR3 reads CASSLGQLLNPPLHF. The CDR3 nucleotides read TGTGCCAGCAGCTTAGGACAGCTTTTGAATCCACCCCTCCACTTT.

This clonotype was counted many times. CDR3 region: CASSFNSGVETQYF. CDR3 nucleotide sequence: TGTGCCAGCAGTTTCAATTCAGGTGTGGAGACCCAGTACTTC. This sequence joins TRBV6-5 and TRBJ2-5; D is unclear. The CDR3 runs to 14 residues. V was pared by 4 bases and J by 5 bases, with 14 bases between. Germline V gene lookup returns CDR1 MNHEY and CDR2 SVGAGI.

This clonotype showed up many times. This chain joins TRBV27 and TRBJ1-4; 7 nucleotides align to TRBD1. The V segment lost 5 bases and the J segment 0 bases; nucleotides outside the gene matches: 0. The CDR3 has 14 amino acids. Germline-derived CDR1 and CDR2 are MNHEY and SMNVEV (reference sequence). The CDR3 here is CASSGTATNEKLFF. The DNA of the CDR3 is TGTGCCAGCAGTGGGACAGCAACTAATGAAAAACTGTTTTTT.

This clonotype was picked up many times. Here the CDR3 DNA reads TGCGCCAGCAGCTTGGACCGGGGGCGGTCCTACAATGAGCAGTTCTTC. As protein: CASSLDRGRSYNEQFF. J is TRBJ2-1 and V is TRBV5-1, with D perhaps being TRBD1 or TRBD2 (6 bases each). Germline CDR1 and CDR2: SGHRS and YFSETQ. The CDR3 consists of 16 residues. V lost 0 bases, J lost 1 base, and 11 bases lay in between.

This clonotype was counted at least ten times. This chain joins TRBV4-1 and TRBJ1-4; a possible D gene is TRBD1 (5 bases). There are 17 residues in the CDR3. Per the germline V gene, CDR1 is MGHRA and CDR2 is YSYEKL. The V end was cut by 0 bases, the J end by 3 bases, with 14 bases between. This chain's CDR3 is CASSQDREGQANEKLFF. In nucleotides, the CDR3 is TGCGCCAGCAGCCAAGATAGGGAGGGGCAGGCTAATGAAAAACTGTTTTTT.

This clonotype has a count of ten or more. The chain has TRBV5-1 and TRBJ1-6; D is ambiguous. This CDR3 has 15 residues. V lost 0 bases, J lost 3 bases, and 7 bases lay in between. The V gene's germline CDR1 is SGHRS and CDR2 YFSETQ. The CDR3 loop reads CASSLDPSYNSPLHF. CDR3 nucleotide sequence: TGCGCCAGCAGCTTGGATCCGAGCTATAATTCACCCCTCCACTTT.

This clonotype was recorded many times. This chain uses TRBV4-1 with TRBJ2-4; D unclear. The CDR3 is made up of 17 amino acids. Germline CDR1 and CDR2: MGHRA and YSYEKL. Between the trimmed V and J ends, which lost 1 base and 2 bases, there was a span of 15 bases. CDR3 bases: TGCGCCAGCAGCCAAGGACTTCCGCAAACTACCAAAAACATTCAGTACTTC. Translating gives CASSQGLPQTTKNIQYF.

This clonotype was seen at least ten times. The V call is TRBV7-2, the J call TRBJ2-3; TRBD2 agrees at 8 bases. The germline CDR1 and CDR2 sequences are SGHTA and FQGNSA. V lost 0 bases, J lost 0 bases, and 5 bases stayed unmatched. This CDR3 region has 17 residues. CDR3 sequence reads: CASSLAPGLASTDTQYF. The CDR3 DNA reads TGTGCCAGCAGCTTAGCCCCCGGACTAGCAAGCACAGATACGCAGTATTTT. Drawing the rest from reference TRBV7-2 and TRBJ2-3, the complete variable domain is GAGVSQSPSNKVTEKGKDVELRCDPISGHTALYWYRQSLGQGLEFLIYFQGNSAPDKSGLPSDRFSAERTGGSVSTLTIQRTQQEDSAVYLCASSLAPGLASTDTQYFGPGTRLTVL.

This sequence joins TRBV7-2 and TRBJ2-3; D is ambiguous. Germline CDR1 is SGHTA and CDR2 is FQGNSA. The CDR3 spans 12 residues. V was pared by 0 bases and J by 7 bases, with 5 bases between. The CDR3 DNA is TGTGCCAGCAGCTTAGCAGCAAATACGCAGTATTTT. Residues: CASSLAANTQYF.

This clonotype was found many times. The J gene is TRBJ1-1, the V gene TRBV9; 8 nucleotides line up with TRBD1. The V gene's germline CDR1 is SGDLS and CDR2 YYNGEE. The CDR3 extends over 13 amino acids. J was trimmed by 1 base and V by 6 bases; bases with no gene match: 2. The CDR3 DNA follows: TGTGCCAGCACCAGGGGGCCGAACACTGAAGCTTTCTTT. It is translated as CASTRGPNTEAFF.

This clonotype was counted at least ten times. This chain uses TRBV20-1 with TRBJ2-7, with 7 bases fitting TRBD1. J was trimmed by 3 bases and V by 4 bases; bases with no gene match: 9. The germline CDR1 and CDR2 sequences are DFQATT and SNEGSKA (reference sequence). This CDR3 is built from 14 residues. The CDR3 DNA reads as TGCAGTGCTATGCCCTGGAACAGGGGCTACGAGCAGTACTTC. It specifies CSAMPWNRGYEQYF.

This clonotype has at least ten counts. The chain uses TRBV28 and TRBJ1-2; 9 nucleotides match TRBD1. Germline V gene sequence: CDR1 MDHEN, CDR2 SYDVKM. Losses at the gene ends were 6 bases for V and 6 bases for J; bases not matched to a gene: 8. The CDR3 length is 14 residues. The CDR3 coding sequence is TGTGCCAGCAGAGCCGGGACAGGGCTGAATGGCTACACCTTC. The encoded protein is CASRAGTGLNGYTF.

This clonotype was seen many times. CDR3 sequence reads: CASSFTPLGVAGGELFF. DNA for the CDR3: TGTGCCAGCAGCTTCACGCCCCTAGGGGTAGCGGGCGGGGAGCTGTTTTTT. V and J are TRBV2 and TRBJ2-2; 7 nucleotides match TRBD2. V lost 6 bases to trimming and J lost 7 bases; unmatched junction nucleotides: 17. The CDR3 consists of 17 residues. From germline, CDR1 is SNHLY and CDR2 FYNNEI.

The chain links TRBV4-2 to TRBJ2-1; D is unclear. CDR3 size: 14 residues. Per the germline V gene, CDR1 is LGHNA and CDR2 is YNFKEQ. The germline V and J ends were trimmed by 5 bases and 5 bases, with 13 bases remaining between them. CDR3 DNA sequence: TGTGCCAGCAGCACCTTCTCCTACAACAATGAGCAGTTCTTC. Translation gives CASSTFSYNNEQFF.

This clonotype was counted many times. The chain employs TRBV7-2 and TRBJ2-7; D not resolved. CDR1 SGHTA and CDR2 FQGNSA come from the germline V gene. Trimming removed 5 bases from V and 7 bases from J, with 18 bases in between. The length of the CDR3 is 14 residues. This CDR3 reads CASSLDWGRGEQYF. The CDR3 region has the DNA TGTGCCAGCAGCCTAGATTGGGGTCGTGGAGAGCAGTACTTC.

This clonotype was seen ten or more times. The rearrangement uses TRBV6-6 and TRBJ2-7; TRBD1 matches 9 bases. The length of the CDR3 is 12 residues. J gave up 4 bases and V 9 bases, and 4 bases lay outside the gene matches. Germline V gives CDR1 MNHNY, CDR2 SVGAGI (reference sequence). The CDR3 nucleotides are TGTGCCAGTGGGGACAGGGATTACGAGCAGTACTTC. Translation: CASGDRDYEQYF.

This clonotype was seen ten or more times. The rearrangement uses TRBV12-3 or TRBV12-4 and TRBJ2-7; D possibly corresponds to TRBD2 (6 bases). The CDR3 length is 13 residues. Trimming removed 6 bases at V and 4 bases at J, with 13 bases between. The DNA of the CDR3 is TGTGCCAGCAGCTTCGGCGGGGTTTACGAGCAGTACTTC. Protein sequence: CASSFGGVYEQYF.

V is TRBV6-5 and J is TRBJ1-2; 7 positions match TRBD1. The CDR3 is 14 residues long. Germline lookup yields CDR1 MNHEY and CDR2 SVGAGI. The junction had 6 bases not matched to a gene; V was cut back by 3 bases and J by 5 bases. The CDR3 sequence is CASSYQGGQYGYTF. The CDR3 DNA sequence: TGTGCCAGCAGTTATCAGGGGGGACAATATGGCTACACCTTC.

This clonotype was counted at least ten times. The chain combines TRBV7-9 with TRBJ2-4, with D hard to call. The CDR3 contains 12 residues. The ends were cut back, 8 bases at V and 9 bases at J, with 14 bases in the middle. Germline V gene data show CDR1 as SEHNR and CDR2 as FQNEAQ (reference sequence). CDR3: CASGVTSGIQYF. The CDR3 bases are TGTGCCAGCGGGGTTACTTCGGGCATTCAGTACTTC.

This clonotype was recorded at least ten times. The chain has TRBV29-1 and TRBJ1-4, with a possible D match to TRBD1 (5 bases). The CDR3 extends over 11 amino acids. Trimming removed 5 bases from V and 8 bases from J, with 9 bases in between. Germline V CDR1 and CDR2: SQVTM, ANQGSEA. The CDR3 DNA reads TGCAGCGTTTGGGACGGGGAAAAACTGTTTTTT. Its protein product is CSVWDGEKLFF.

This clonotype was observed at least ten times. This chain links TRBV5-1 with TRBJ2-2, with 7 bases matching TRBD1. V lost 6 bases, J lost 0 bases, and 2 bases stayed unmatched. The CDR3 length is 14 residues. The V gene's germline CDR1 is SGHRS and CDR2 YFSETQ. The CDR3 DNA reads as TGCGCCAGCACGGGACAGCCGAACACCGGGGAGCTGTTTTTT. Protein: CASTGQPNTGELFF.

This clonotype was seen ten or more times. The chain couples TRBV27 to TRBJ2-7; the D gene could be TRBD1 or TRBD2 (5 bases each). There are 14 residues in the CDR3. V dropped 5 bases and J dropped 0 bases, with 11 bases sitting between them. CDR1 MNHEY and CDR2 SMNVEV come from the germline V gene (reference sequence). CDR3 region: CASSAGTGSYEQYF. The CDR3 DNA sequence: TGTGCCAGCAGTGCCGGGACGGGCTCCTACGAGCAGTACTTC.

This clonotype has ten or more counts. V usage is TRBV12-3 or TRBV12-4 and J usage is TRBJ2-3; TRBD1 might be the D (6 bases). V lost 3 bases, J lost 4 bases, and 14 bases lay in between. The CDR3 runs 15 residues. The CDR3 loop is CASSFTGKAADTQYF. CDR3 nucleotide sequence: TGTGCCAGCAGTTTTACAGGGAAGGCGGCAGATACGCAGTATTTT.

This clonotype was detected ten times or more. V gene TRBV12-3 or TRBV12-4 combines with J gene TRBJ2-3, with D possibly called TRBD1 or TRBD2 (5 bases each). V lost 5 bases and J lost 1, with 10 bases in between. The CDR3 loop spans 14 amino acids. CDR3 sequence (DNA): TGTGCCAGCAGTGGTCTGGGGGGCACAGATACGCAGTATTTT. Its translation is CASSGLGGTDTQYF.

Many counts were recorded for this clonotype. The chain links TRBV5-6 to TRBJ1-1, with no clear D. Trimming removed 4 bases from V and 5 bases from J, with 9 bases in between. Per the germline V gene, CDR1 is SGHDT and CDR2 is YYEEEE. The CDR3 spans 12 residues. For the CDR3, the DNA is TGTGCCAGCAGCCGAGGAGGGACTGAAGCTTTCTTT. It translates to CASSRGGTEAFF.